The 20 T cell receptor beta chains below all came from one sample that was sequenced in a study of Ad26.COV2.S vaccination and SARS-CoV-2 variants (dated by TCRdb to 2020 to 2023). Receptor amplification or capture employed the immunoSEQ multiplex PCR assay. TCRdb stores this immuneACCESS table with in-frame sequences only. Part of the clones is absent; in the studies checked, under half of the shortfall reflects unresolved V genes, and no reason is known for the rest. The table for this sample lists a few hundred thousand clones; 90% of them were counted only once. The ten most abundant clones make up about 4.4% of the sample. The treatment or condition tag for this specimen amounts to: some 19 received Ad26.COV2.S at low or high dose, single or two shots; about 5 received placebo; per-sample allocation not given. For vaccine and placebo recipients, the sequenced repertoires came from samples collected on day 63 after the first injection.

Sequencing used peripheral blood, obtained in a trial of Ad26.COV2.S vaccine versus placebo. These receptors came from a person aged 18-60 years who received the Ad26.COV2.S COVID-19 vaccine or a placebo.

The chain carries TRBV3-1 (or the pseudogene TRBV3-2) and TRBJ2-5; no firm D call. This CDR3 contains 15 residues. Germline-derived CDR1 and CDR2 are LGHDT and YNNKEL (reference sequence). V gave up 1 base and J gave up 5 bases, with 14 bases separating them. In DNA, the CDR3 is TGTGCCAGCAGCCAAGGTCTGGGCCCCTCGGAGACCCAGTACTTC. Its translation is CASSQGLGPSETQYF.

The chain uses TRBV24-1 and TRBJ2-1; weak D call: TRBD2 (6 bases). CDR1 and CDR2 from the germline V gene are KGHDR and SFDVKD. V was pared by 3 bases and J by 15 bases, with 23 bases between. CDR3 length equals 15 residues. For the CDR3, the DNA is TGTGCCACCAGTGATGGGGACTTACTGTACAATGAGTTGTTCTTC. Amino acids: CATSDGDLLYNELFF.

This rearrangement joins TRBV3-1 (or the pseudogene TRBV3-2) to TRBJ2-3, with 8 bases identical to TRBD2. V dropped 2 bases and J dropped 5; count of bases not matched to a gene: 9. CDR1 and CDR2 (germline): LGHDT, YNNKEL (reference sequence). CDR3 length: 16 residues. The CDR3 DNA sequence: TGTGCCAGCAGCCAAAAAGCCCCGGGACTAGAAGATACGCAGTATTTT. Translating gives CASSQKAPGLEDTQYF.

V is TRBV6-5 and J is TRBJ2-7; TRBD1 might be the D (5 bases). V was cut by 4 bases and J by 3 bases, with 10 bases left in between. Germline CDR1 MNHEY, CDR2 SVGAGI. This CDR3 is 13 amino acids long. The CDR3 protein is CASSSQGGYEQYF. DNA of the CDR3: TGTGCCAGCAGTTCCCAGGGCGGCTACGAGCAGTACTTC.

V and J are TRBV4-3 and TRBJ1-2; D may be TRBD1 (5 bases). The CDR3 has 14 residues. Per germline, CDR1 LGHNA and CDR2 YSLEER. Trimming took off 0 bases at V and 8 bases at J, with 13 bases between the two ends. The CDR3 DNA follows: TGCGCCAGCAGCCAAGACTGGGGGGGAATGGGCTACACCTTC. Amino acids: CASSQDWGGMGYTF.

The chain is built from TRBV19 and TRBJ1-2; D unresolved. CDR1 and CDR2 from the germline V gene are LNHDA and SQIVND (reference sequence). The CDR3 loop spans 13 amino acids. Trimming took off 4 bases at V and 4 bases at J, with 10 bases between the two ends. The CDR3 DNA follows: TGTGCCAGTAGTACTCTGGACGGCTATGGCTACACCTTC. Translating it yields CASSTLDGYGYTF.

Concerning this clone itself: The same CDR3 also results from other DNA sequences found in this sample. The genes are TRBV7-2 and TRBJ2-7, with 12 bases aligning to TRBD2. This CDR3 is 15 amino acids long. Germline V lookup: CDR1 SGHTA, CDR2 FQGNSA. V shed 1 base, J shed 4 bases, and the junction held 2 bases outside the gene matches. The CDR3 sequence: CASSLGLAGGYEQYF. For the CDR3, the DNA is TGTGCCAGCAGCTTAGGTCTAGCGGGAGGGTACGAGCAGTACTTC.

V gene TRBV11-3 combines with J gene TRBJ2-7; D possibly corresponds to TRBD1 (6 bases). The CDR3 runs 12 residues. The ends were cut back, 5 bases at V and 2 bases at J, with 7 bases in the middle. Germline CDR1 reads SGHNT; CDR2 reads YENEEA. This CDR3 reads CASSGQTYEQYF. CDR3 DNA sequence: TGTGCCAGCAGCGGACAGACCTACGAGCAGTACTTC.

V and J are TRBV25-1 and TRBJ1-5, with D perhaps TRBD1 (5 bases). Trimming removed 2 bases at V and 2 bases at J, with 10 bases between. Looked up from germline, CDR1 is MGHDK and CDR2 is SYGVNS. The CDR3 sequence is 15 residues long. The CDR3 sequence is CASSEQGLGNQPQHF. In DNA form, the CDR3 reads TGTGCCAGCAGTGAACAGGGCCTAGGCAATCAGCCCCAGCATTTT.

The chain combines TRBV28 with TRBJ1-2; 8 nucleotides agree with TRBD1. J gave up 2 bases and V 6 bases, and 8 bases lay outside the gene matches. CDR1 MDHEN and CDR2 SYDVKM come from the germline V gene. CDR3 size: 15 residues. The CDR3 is CASRDRVGINYGYTF. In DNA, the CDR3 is TGTGCCAGCAGGGACAGGGTGGGGATAAACTATGGCTACACCTTC.

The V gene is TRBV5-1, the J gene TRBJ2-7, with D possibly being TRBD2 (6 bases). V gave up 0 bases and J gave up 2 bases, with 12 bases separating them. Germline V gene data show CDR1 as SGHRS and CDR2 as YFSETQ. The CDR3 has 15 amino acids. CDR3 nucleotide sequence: TGCGCCAGCAGCTTGGCCGGGACTTTGACCTACGAGCAGTACTTC. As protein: CASSLAGTLTYEQYF.

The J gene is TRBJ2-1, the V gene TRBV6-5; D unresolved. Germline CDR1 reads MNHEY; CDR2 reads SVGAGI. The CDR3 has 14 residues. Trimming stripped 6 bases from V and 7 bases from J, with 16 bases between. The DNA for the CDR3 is TGTGCCAGCAGCGAGTTAATTAGGAGTAATGAGCAGTTCTTC. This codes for CASSELIRSNEQFF.

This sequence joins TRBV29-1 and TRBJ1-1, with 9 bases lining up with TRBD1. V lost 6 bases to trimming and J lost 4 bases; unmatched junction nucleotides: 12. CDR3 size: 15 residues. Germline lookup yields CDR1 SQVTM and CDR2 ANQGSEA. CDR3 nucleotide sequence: TGCAGCGTCCCTTTTAACAGGGGGCGAGGCACTGAAGCTTTCTTT. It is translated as CSVPFNRGRGTEAFF.

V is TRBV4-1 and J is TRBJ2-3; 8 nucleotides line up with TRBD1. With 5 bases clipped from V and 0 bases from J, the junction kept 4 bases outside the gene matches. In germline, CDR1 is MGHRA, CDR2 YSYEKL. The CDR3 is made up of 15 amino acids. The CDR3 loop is CASSLRQGSTDTQYF. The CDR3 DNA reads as TGCGCCAGCAGCTTACGACAGGGGAGCACAGATACGCAGTATTTT.

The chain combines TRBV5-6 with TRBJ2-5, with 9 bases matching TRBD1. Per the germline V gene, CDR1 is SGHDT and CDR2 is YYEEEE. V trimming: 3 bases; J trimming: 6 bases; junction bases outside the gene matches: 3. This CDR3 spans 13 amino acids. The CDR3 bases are TGTGCCAGCAGCTCGGGACAGGGTAAGACCCAGTACTTC. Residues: CASSSGQGKTQYF. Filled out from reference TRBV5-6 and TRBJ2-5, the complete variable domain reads DAGVTQSPTHLIKTRGQQVTLRCSPKSGHDTVSWYQQALGQGPQFIFQYYEEEERQRGNFPDRFSGHQFPNYSSELNVNALLLGDSALYLCASSSGQGKTQYFGPGTRLLVL.

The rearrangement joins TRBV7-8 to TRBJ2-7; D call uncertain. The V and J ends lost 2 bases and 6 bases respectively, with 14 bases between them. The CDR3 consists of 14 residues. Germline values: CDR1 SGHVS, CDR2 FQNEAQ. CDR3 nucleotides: TGTGCCAGCAGCTTAAACAGCCTTCCCGGCGAGCAGTACTTC. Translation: CASSLNSLPGEQYF.

CDR3: CASSLERFYEQYF. The CDR3 DNA follows: TGTGCCAGCAGCTTAGAACGCTTCTACGAGCAGTACTTC. The V call is TRBV11-2, the J call TRBJ2-7; D remains ambiguous. Germline V CDR1 and CDR2: SGHAT, FQNNGV. There are 13 residues in the CDR3. V lost 0 bases to trimming and J lost 3 bases, with 6 bases between them.

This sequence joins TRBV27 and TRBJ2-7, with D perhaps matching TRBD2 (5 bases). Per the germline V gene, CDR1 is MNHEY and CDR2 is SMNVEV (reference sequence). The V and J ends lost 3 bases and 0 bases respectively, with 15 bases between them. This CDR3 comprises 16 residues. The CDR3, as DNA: TGTGCCAGCAGTTTCACATCCGGCGGACTCTCCTACGAGCAGTACTTC. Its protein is CASSFTSGGLSYEQYF.

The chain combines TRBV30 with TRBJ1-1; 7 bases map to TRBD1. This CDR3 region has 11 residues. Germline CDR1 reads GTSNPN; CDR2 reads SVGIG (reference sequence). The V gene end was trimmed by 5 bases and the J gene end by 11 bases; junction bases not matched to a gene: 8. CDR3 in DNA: TGTGCCTGGGGAGGGGGCGCGGGGGCTTTCTTT. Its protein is CAWGGGAGAFF.

CDR3 in amino acids: CASSPQTETYGYTF. The CDR3 DNA is TGTGCCAGCTCACCACAAACAGAAACCTATGGCTACACCTTC. The genes are TRBV18 and TRBJ1-2, with D hard to call. Per the germline V gene, CDR1 is KGHSH and CDR2 is LQKENI. With 1 base removed from V and 4 bases from J, the gap between germline ends came to 10 bases. CDR3 length equals 14 residues.